This T cell receptor beta chain was profiled in a study of regulatory T cells in long-lasting Graves disease (dated by TCRdb to about 2021). As for the study more broadly: Newly diagnosed Graves' disease patients had taken antithyroid drugs for less than 3 months. Patients with persistent Graves' disease were compared with patients with newly diagnosed Graves' disease using TCR sequencing and RNA sequencing of peripheral blood. The study took place in China and was registered as a clinical trial. A total of around 35 samples underwent TCR sequencing: about 13 from persistent and 20 from newly diagnosed Graves' disease patients.

Turning to this clonotype: Its cognate antigen has yet to be identified. The input lacks base qualities; no much larger clone sits a single base away.

Overall results and qualifications from the work: Only peripheral blood was studied, because thyroid tissue, the primary lesion, was inaccessible. As a limitation, the authors acknowledged that the small sample size may reduce accuracy. TRBV28, TRBJ1-2 and TRBJ2-5 were preferentially used in persistent disease, while TRBV20-1 and TRBJ2-1 were favored in newly diagnosed disease. A larger number of public clonotypes was shared among persistent patients (approximately 2,600) than among newly diagnosed patients (around 970). Lower TCR Shannon entropy and fewer highly expanded clones were observed in persistent Graves' disease patients than in newly diagnosed patients, which suggested clonal expansion. Sequencing and analysis were limited to the TCR beta chain.

The time point label here, explained by the study, means: newly diagnosed GD, antithyroid drugs for less than 3 months. RNA was extracted from PBMCs in TRIzol for both TCR sequencing and RNA sequencing. The diagnosis of Graves' disease followed American Thyroid Association guidelines. Patients for the study were recruited at an endocrinology department in Xi'an, China. From each patient, approximately 10 milliliters of peripheral blood was collected into an EDTA anticoagulant tube. PBMCs were isolated by Ficoll Paque Plus density gradient separation without further T cell sorting. RNA quality was checked with an Agilent 2100 Bioanalyzer and agarose gel, and concentration with a NanoDrop 2000. Via the germline V gene, CDR1 is MNHEY and CDR2 SVGEGT. Taken from cysteine to phenylalanine, the CDR3 has 14 residues. This entry keeps only the CDR3 DNA: 42 bases, framed from base 1. The junction shows trimming of 0 bases on V and 8 bases on J, plus 13 bases between the germline ends.

Library preparation employed multiplex PCR. TCRdb records Illumina HiSeq 4000 as the sequencer. CDR3 regions were amplified by Arm-PCR with iRepertoire HTBI primers to construct TCR beta libraries. Gel purification was performed on PCR products prior to sequencing. In the authors' own workflow: Gene usage analysis of CDR3 amino acid clonotypes used the roughly 60 TRBV and around 13 TRBJ segments found across samples. Filtered high-quality paired reads were merged into contigs using COPE and FqMerger. BLAST was used to align contigs to the IMGT TRBV, TRBD and TRBJ reference genes, and CDR3 was defined following IMGT. Any clonotype with a frequency above 0.1% was counted as a highly expanded clone. Repertoire diversity was measured by Shannon entropy, and V-J evenness by the Gini coefficient. A clonotype found in more than one individual was treated as public. In-frame beta chains were kept once TCRdb had trimmed the public reads at Q25 with fastp and called clones with MiXCR. CDR3 protein sequences are deduplicated, and each keeps its most common genes and DNA. The V and J calls were not made by the authors but by TCRdb's processing. The sample profile shows over 400,000 distinct CDR3 sequences; less than 15% of them were found once. The top ten hold roughly a sixth of the sample.

The sample was also reused in another study, on T cells in Graves' hyperthyroidism and ophthalmopathy. The second study reports: Stable Graves' hyperthyroidism was defined as no progression to ophthalmopathy during 18 months of follow-up. Hyperthyroidism patients were newly diagnosed, had a disease duration of under 2 months, and were aged 18 to 65 years. The study excluded patients with uncontrolled infections, other autoimmune diseases, pregnancy or lactation. Diagnoses relied on clinical symptoms, serum thyroxine and TRAb, thyroid ultrasound and orbital computed tomography. A first-round RT-PCR of the TCR CDR3 used the HTBI primer set with the Qiagen OneStep RT-PCR kit. Most expanded thyroid clonotypes (frequency above 0.001) were also detected in blood, a finding suggesting that blood repertoires may reflect thyroid immune responses. A model built on a 13 V-J signature distinguished ophthalmopathy from stable hyperthyroidism, reaching about 88% sensitivity and around 82% specificity in cross-validation and 80%/75% in testing. In validation, the model predicted progression to ophthalmopathy with about 71% sensitivity and 72% to 85% specificity, a median of 6.5 months before onset. TCR V-J signatures able to tell the groups apart were searched for in a discovery cohort of approximately 95 patients, of whom fewer than 45 had Graves' ophthalmopathy and more than 55 had stable Graves' hyperthyroidism. Prospective prediction of ophthalmopathy was tested in an independent validation cohort consisting of 18 to 20 hyperthyroidism patients and approximately 16 patients who later progressed to ophthalmopathy. For training and testing, the 95 to 100 patients in the discovery cohort were randomly divided in a 7:3 ratio. In about 6 Graves' hyperthyroidism patients, the study also compared T-cell repertoires from thyroid tissue with T-cell repertoires from blood. Once sampling was done, hyperthyroidism patients were given methimazole at a starting dose of 30 mg daily, whereas ophthalmopathy patients were given high-dose intravenous methylprednisolone. Libraries were constructed in a second round of multiplex PCR, after which size selection and purification were carried out. The libraries were sequenced on an Illumina HiSeq2000 using paired-end 100 bp reads. SOAPnuke was used to process the raw data, with reads discarded if the reads contained adapters or uncalled bases, had a mean Phred below 15, or lacked an exact constant-primer or identifier match. COPE v1.2.5 was used to merge high-quality paired reads, and clonotypes were defined as unique nucleotide sequences. Clonotypes were aligned to IMGT TRBV, TRBD and TRBJ reference segments using MiTCR v1.1. The analysis included only V-J combinations with a frequency above 0.0001, which together covered 99% to 99.2% of the repertoires. A TCS score was defined as the ratio of F50 (clonal expansion) to E x V (chaos), with BLOSUM62-based TCRdist applied between CDR3 peptides within each V-J. Welch's t-statistics and random forest reduced roughly 500 V-J features to 10 to 15, which were used in a naive Bayes classifier (R e1071). Sample size was not statistically predetermined, and investigators were not blinded to group allocation. The paper reports TCR Vbeta CDR3 sequencing of roughly 140 peripheral blood samples: 40 or so ophthalmopathy, 75 to 80 hyperthyroidism and 17 progressor patients.

Here the chain combines TRBV6-2 or TRBV6-3 and TRBJ1-2; the D gene cannot be resolved reliably. The sample here was peripheral blood mononuclear cells (PBMCs), taken at new diagnosis, from a patient treated with antithyroid drugs. This clonotype was sampled from a woman in her fifties or sixties with Graves disease. Donor details come from another sample of the same person, matched by shared clones. CDR3 reads: CASSYSGRQEGYTF. The nucleotides read TGTGCCAGCAGTTACTCTGGCAGGCAGGAGGGCTACACCTTC.